This paragraph reports one T cell receptor beta chain. Healthy donors of bone marrow made up the group. It was with 60 Vbeta and 13 Jbeta primers that the PCR ran. Method: immunoSEQ multiplex PCR; TCRdb's copy keeps in-frame clones and lacks some. This table holds approximately 97,000 clones, 65% to 85% found once. The entry originates in a study of cytomegalovirus exposure and HLA in healthy donors. This TCR came from a man aged 40-50 years in good health and CMV-seropositive. The specimen sequenced was PBMCs.

CDR3 bases: TGTGCCAGCAGCGTACTTAGTGGCGGGAGTGGAGATACGCAGTATTTT. Its protein is CASSVLSGGSGDTQYF. The chain is built from TRBV4-2 and TRBJ2-3; 7 bases are a match to TRBD2. The CDR3 runs 16 residues. V was pared by 5 bases and J by 5 bases, with 13 bases of the junction left unmatched. Germline-derived CDR1 and CDR2 are LGHNA and YNFKEQ.